The 23 T cell receptor beta chains in this list originate from one sample, sequenced in a study of molecular identifiers for immune sequencing clone quantification. TCRdb reprocessed the PCR reads with MiXCR, giving one entry per CDR3 protein. The sample holds nearly 650,000 distinct CDR3 sequences, 25% seen once. Sequences were obtained from naive CD8+ T cells from blood, with Jurkat cell RNA spiked in. The subset denotes: FACS-sorted CD8+CD4-CCR7+CD45RA+ naive T cells. These receptor sequences come from a human donor in good health. Some libraries in this study had Jurkat cell RNA spiked in.

This clonotype was recorded a few times. This rearrangement joins TRBV13 to TRBJ2-7; 8 nucleotides match TRBD1. CDR1 is PRHDT, CDR2 FYEKMQ, per germline (reference sequence). J lost 7 bases, V lost 4 bases, and 12 bases had no gene match. CDR3 length equals 15 residues. In nucleotides, the CDR3 is TGTGCCAGCAGCTCCGCCGGGACAGGTCCAAGTGAGCAGTACTTC. Its protein is CASSSAGTGPSEQYF.

The rearrangement links TRBV27 to TRBJ2-7; D is possibly TRBD1 (6 bases). CDR1 is MNHEY and CDR2 is SMNVEV in the germline V gene (reference sequence). The germline V and J ends were trimmed by 3 bases and 7 bases, with 13 bases remaining between them. This CDR3 comprises 13 residues. The CDR3 DNA reads as TGTGCCAGCAGTTTGGTGGGGGCCCGGGAGCAGTACTTC. Protein product: CASSLVGAREQYF.

This clonotype was seen many times. The chain carries TRBV29-1 and TRBJ2-3; TRBD2 might be the D (6 bases). The CDR3 consists of 16 residues. Germline V gene data show CDR1 as SQVTM and CDR2 as ANQGSEA. Trimming removed 0 bases at V and 4 bases at J, with 17 bases between. CDR3 residues: CSVEDRGDGSADTQYF. The CDR3 DNA reads as TGCAGCGTTGAAGATCGGGGTGACGGGAGCGCAGATACGCAGTATTTT.

Note on this clonotype: An end of the junction differs from the germline gene, which may be a read error. The rearrangement joins TRBV27 to TRBJ1-1; no definite D call. Per germline, CDR1 MNHEY and CDR2 SMNVEV (reference sequence). This CDR3 comprises 15 residues. The CDR3 reads CASSSGGFVNTEAIF. DNA of the CDR3: TGTGCCAGCAGTTCAGGTGGGTTTGTGAACACTGAAGCTATCTTT.

This clonotype has just a few counts. The DNA of the CDR3 is TGTGCCAGCAGCATCACAGGGGCGGGACCCGAGCAGTACTTC. Encoded protein: CASSITGAGPEQYF. The chain employs TRBV11-3 and TRBJ2-7; tentative D call: TRBD1 (7 bases). V was trimmed by 5 bases and J by 6 bases, leaving 17 bases between them. Germline lookup yields CDR1 SGHNT and CDR2 YENEEA. The CDR3 is 14 amino acids.

The genes are TRBV25-1 and TRBJ2-2, with a weak D call TRBD1 (7 bases). The V end was cut by 2 bases, the J end by 4 bases, with 17 bases between. The CDR3 has 17 residues. The germline V gene encodes CDR1 MGHDK and CDR2 SYGVNS. CDR3 in amino acids: CASSEVGGGEFTGELFF. CDR3 nucleotides: TGTGCCAGCAGTGAAGTTGGAGGGGGCGAATTCACCGGGGAGCTGTTTTTT.

This clonotype occurred many times. The chain joins TRBV9 to TRBJ2-4, with D unclear. Germline V CDR1 and CDR2: SGDLS, YYNGEE. V gave up 4 bases and J gave up 2 bases, with 10 bases separating them. This CDR3 region has 14 residues. The CDR3 is CASSPYTSKNIQYF. DNA of the CDR3: TGTGCCAGCAGCCCGTACACCTCCAAAAACATTCAGTACTTC.

This clonotype was observed a handful of times. The rearrangement joins TRBV10-3 to TRBJ2-7; tentatively, D is TRBD1 or TRBD2 (7 bases each). Trimming shortened V by 2 bases and J by 1 base, and 15 bases separated the two germline ends. The CDR3 runs 16 residues. Germline assignment: CDR1 ENHRY and CDR2 SYGVKD. The DNA for the CDR3 is TGTGCCATCAGTGAGCAGGGGGGGGACAGTTCCTACGAGCAGTACTTC. It encodes CAISEQGGDSSYEQYF.

V usage is TRBV9 and J usage is TRBJ2-2; no reliable D call. V lost 3 bases and J 0 bases, leaving 6 bases between the germline ends. The CDR3 sequence is 14 residues long. Germline V CDR1 and CDR2: SGDLS, YYNGEE. CDR3 bases: TGTGCCAGCAGCGGGCGGACGAACACCGGGGAGCTGTTTTTT. It is translated as CASSGRTNTGELFF.

Ten or more counts support this clonotype. The chain couples TRBV4-3 to TRBJ2-7; 9 nucleotides line up with TRBD2. CDR1 LGHNA and CDR2 YSLEER come from the germline V gene. The CDR3 runs 14 residues. V lost 4 bases and J lost 3; bases outside the gene matches: 4. Here the CDR3 reads CASSPGTSNYEQYF. CDR3 bases: TGCGCCAGCAGCCCCGGGACTAGCAACTACGAGCAGTACTTC.

The CDR3 DNA reads TGTGCCAGCAGCTTAAAGGGGGAGTTTCCCTGCGAGCAGTACTTC. It yields the protein CASSLKGEFPCEQYF. The chain carries TRBV11-3 and TRBJ2-7; tentative D call: TRBD1 (6 bases). The CDR3 has 15 residues. V was cut by 2 bases and J by 6 bases, with 17 bases left in between. Germline V gives CDR1 SGHNT, CDR2 YENEEA.

The chain carries TRBV2 and TRBJ2-2, with TRBD2 identical over 11 bases. Germline CDR1 and CDR2: SNHLY and FYNNEI. This CDR3 has 15 residues. V lost 7 bases, J lost 6 bases, and 7 bases stayed unmatched. CDR3: CASKAETSGAGELFF. The CDR3 DNA follows: TGTGCCAGCAAAGCGGAGACTAGCGGGGCCGGGGAGCTGTTTTTT.

The table lists this clonotype with a few counts. V and J are TRBV4-1 and TRBJ2-5; 15 bases map to TRBD2. V trimming: 1 base; J trimming: 5 bases; junction bases outside the gene matches: 8. CDR3 length: 18 residues. From germline, CDR1 is MGHRA and CDR2 YSYEKL. The CDR3 coding sequence is TGCGCCAGCAGCCAAGCCTGGACTAGCGGGAGGGCCGCGGAGACCCAGTACTTC. It specifies CASSQAWTSGRAAETQYF.

In DNA form, the CDR3 reads TGCAGTGCTAGGGGGCAGGGTTATTCTGAAGCTTTCTTT. Encoded protein: CSARGQGYSEAFF. This chain links TRBV20-1 with TRBJ1-1; D might be TRBD1 (5 bases). The CDR3 spans 13 residues. Germline V gives CDR1 DFQATT, CDR2 SNEGSKA (reference sequence). With 3 bases removed from V and 6 bases from J, the gap between germline ends came to 14 bases.

A note on this clonotype: With a much larger clone just one base away, this may be a read error. The chain joins TRBV13 to TRBJ1-1; TRBD1 aligns across 12 bases. The J segment lost 3 bases and the V segment lost 1 base, leaving 6 bases of the junction unmatched. The length of the CDR3 is 17 residues. Per germline, CDR1 PRHDT and CDR2 FYEKMQ (reference sequence). CDR3 residues: CASSLVGQGARHTEAFF. The CDR3 nucleotides read TGTGCCAGCAGCTTAGTGGGACAGGGGGCCCGGCACACTGAAGCTTTCTTT. Using reference TRBV13 and TRBJ1-1 for the parts outside the CDR3, the full variable domain is AAGVIQSPRHLIKEKRETATLKCYPIPRHDTVYWYQQGPGQDPQFLISFYEKMQSDKGSIPDRFSAQQFSDYHSELNMSSLELGDSALYFCASSLVGQGARHTEAFFGQGTRLTVV.

About this clonotype: A much bigger clone sits one base away, suggesting this may be a read error. The chain has TRBV7-9 and TRBJ1-1; D call uncertain. Germline V gene lookup returns CDR1 SEHNR and CDR2 FQNEAQ (reference sequence). The CDR3 spans 13 residues. The CDR3 sequence is CASSLRANTGAFF. For the CDR3, the DNA is TGTGCCAGCAGCCTCCGGGCTAACACTGGAGCTTTCTTT.

This clonotype was picked up many times. The chain carries TRBV5-5 and TRBJ2-2; TRBD1 is a possible D gene (6 bases). Trimming took off 0 bases at V and 3 bases at J, with 12 bases between the two ends. This CDR3 contains 16 residues. The germline CDR1 and CDR2 sequences are SGHKS and YYEKEE (reference sequence). The CDR3 spells CASSLEQGLYTGELFF. The DNA of the CDR3 is TGTGCCAGCAGCTTGGAGCAGGGGTTATACACCGGGGAGCTGTTTTTT.

This clonotype was detected only a few times. The chain links TRBV11-2 to TRBJ2-3; 10 nucleotides agree with TRBD1. CDR3 length: 16 residues. Germline assignment: CDR1 SGHAT and CDR2 FQNNGV. The V segment lost 5 bases and the J segment 2 bases; nucleotides outside the gene matches: 7. The CDR3: CASSRQGALYTDTQYF. The CDR3 coding sequence is TGTGCCAGCAGCCGACAGGGGGCGCTTTACACAGATACGCAGTATTTT. The variable domain in full, completed from reference TRBV11-2 and TRBJ2-3, reads EAGVAQSPRYKIIEKRQSVAFWCNPISGHATLYWYQQILGQGPKLLIQFQNNGVVDDSQLPKDRFSAERLKGVDSTLKIQPAKLEDSAVYLCASSRQGALYTDTQYFGPGTRLTVL.

This clonotype was observed many times. The V gene is TRBV2, the J gene TRBJ2-3; D might be TRBD1 or TRBD2, each matching 6 bases. There are 15 residues in the CDR3. Trimming pared 7 bases from V and 5 bases from J, leaving 19 bases between. Germline V gives CDR1 SNHLY, CDR2 FYNNEI. The CDR3 DNA sequence: TGTGCCAGCACCAGGGGAGTCGGGGGAAGAGATACGCAGTATTTT. It yields the protein CASTRGVGGRDTQYF.

Comments on this clonotype: At one boundary the junction diverges from the germline segment, which might be a read error. CDR3 loop: CASSRDEWATNEKLLF. The CDR3 region has the DNA TGCGCCAGCAGCCGGGACGAATGGGCAACTAATGAAAAACTGCTTTTT. This rearrangement joins TRBV5-1 to TRBJ1-4; weak D call: TRBD1 (5 bases). The germline CDR1 and CDR2 sequences are SGHRS and YFSETQ. The CDR3 is 16 amino acids. Full variable domain (missing parts from reference TRBV5-1 and TRBJ1-4): KAGVTQTPRYLIKTRGQQVTLSCSPISGHRSVSWYQQTPGQGLQFLFEYFSETQRNKGNFPGRFSGRQFSNSRSEMNVSTLELGDSALYLCASSRDEWATNEKLLFGSGTQLSVL.

At least ten counts were recorded for this clonotype. J is TRBJ1-5 and V is TRBV27, with unresolved D. Trimming took off 3 bases at V and 6 bases at J, with 12 bases between the two ends. Per the germline V gene, CDR1 is MNHEY and CDR2 is SMNVEV (reference sequence). The CDR3 runs 14 residues. For the CDR3, the DNA is TGTGCCAGCAGTTTGGCACAAGGAGGTCAGCCCCAGCATTTT. The encoded protein is CASSLAQGGQPQHF.

The J gene is TRBJ2-2, the V gene TRBV6-5; the D is unclear. Germline CDR1 is MNHEY and CDR2 is SVGAGI. V lost 8 bases and J 3 bases, leaving 7 bases between the germline ends. The CDR3 is 12 amino acids. CDR3 nucleotides: TGTGCCAGCGGGCCTCACACCGGGGAGCTGTTTTTT. This translates into CASGPHTGELFF.

On this clonotype itself: It may be a read error: a sequence one base away is much more abundant. The gene calls are TRBV7-2 and TRBJ2-7, with D maybe TRBD2 (6 bases). Per germline, CDR1 SGHTA and CDR2 FQGNSA. This CDR3 has 10 residues. CDR3 protein: CASSVERAEF. For the CDR3, the DNA is TGTGCCAGCAGCGTAGAGCGGGCGGAGTTC.